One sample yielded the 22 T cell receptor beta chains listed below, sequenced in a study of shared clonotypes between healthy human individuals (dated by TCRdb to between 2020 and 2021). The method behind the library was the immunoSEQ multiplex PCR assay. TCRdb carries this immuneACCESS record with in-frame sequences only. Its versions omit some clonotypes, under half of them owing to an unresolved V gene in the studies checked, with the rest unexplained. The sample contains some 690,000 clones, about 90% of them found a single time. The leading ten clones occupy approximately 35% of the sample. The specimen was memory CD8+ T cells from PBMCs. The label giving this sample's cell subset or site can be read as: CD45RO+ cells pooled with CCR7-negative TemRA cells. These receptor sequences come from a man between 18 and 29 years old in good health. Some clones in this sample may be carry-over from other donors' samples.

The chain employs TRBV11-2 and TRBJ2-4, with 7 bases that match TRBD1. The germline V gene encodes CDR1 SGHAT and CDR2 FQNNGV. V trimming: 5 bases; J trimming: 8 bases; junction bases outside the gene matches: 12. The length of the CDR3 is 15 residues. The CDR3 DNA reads TGTGCCAGCAGCCCACACAGGGGATTTAGGTACATTCAGTACTTC. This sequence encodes CASSPHRGFRYIQYF.

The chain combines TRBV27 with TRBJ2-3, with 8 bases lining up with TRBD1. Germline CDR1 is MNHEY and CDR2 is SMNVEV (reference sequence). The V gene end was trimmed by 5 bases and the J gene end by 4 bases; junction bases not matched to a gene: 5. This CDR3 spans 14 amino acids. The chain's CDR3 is CASSTQQGADTQYF. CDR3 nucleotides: TGTGCCAGCAGTACGCAACAGGGGGCAGATACGCAGTATTTT.

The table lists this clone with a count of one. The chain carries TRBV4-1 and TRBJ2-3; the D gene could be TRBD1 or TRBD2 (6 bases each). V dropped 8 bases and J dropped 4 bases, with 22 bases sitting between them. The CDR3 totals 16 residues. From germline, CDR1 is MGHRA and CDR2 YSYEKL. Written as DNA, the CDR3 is TGCGCCAGCTCTAAAGAGAGGGGAAGGGGGGCAGATACGCAGTATTTT. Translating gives CASSKERGRGADTQYF.

The CDR3 loop reads CASSFLGLTEAFF. For the CDR3, the DNA is TGTGCCAGCAGCTTCCTAGGGCTCACTGAAGCTTTCTTT. This chain joins TRBV7-9 and TRBJ1-1; no firm D call. The CDR3 is 13 amino acids. V was pared by 3 bases and J by 4 bases, with 9 bases between. The germline CDR1 and CDR2 sequences are SEHNR and FQNEAQ (reference sequence). Complete variable domain (other parts from reference TRBV7-9 and TRBJ1-1): DTGVSQNPRHKITKRGQNVTFRCDPISEHNRLYWYRQTLGQGPEFLTYFQNEAQLEKSRLLSDRFSAERPKGSFSTLEIQRTEQGDSAMYLCASSFLGLTEAFFGQGTRLTVV.

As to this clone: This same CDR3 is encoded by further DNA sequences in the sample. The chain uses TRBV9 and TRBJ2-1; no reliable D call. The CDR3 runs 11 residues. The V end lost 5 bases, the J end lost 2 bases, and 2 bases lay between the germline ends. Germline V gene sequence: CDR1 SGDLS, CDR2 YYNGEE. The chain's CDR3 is CASSTYNEQFF. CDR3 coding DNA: TGTGCCAGCAGTACCTACAATGAGCAGTTCTTC.

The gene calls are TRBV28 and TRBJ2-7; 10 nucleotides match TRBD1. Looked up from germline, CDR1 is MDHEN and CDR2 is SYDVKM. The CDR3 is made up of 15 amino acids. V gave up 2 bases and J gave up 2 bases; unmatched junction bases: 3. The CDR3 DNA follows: TGTGCCAGCAGTTTACTGGGACAGGGGCCCTACGAGCAGTACTTC. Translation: CASSLLGQGPYEQYF.

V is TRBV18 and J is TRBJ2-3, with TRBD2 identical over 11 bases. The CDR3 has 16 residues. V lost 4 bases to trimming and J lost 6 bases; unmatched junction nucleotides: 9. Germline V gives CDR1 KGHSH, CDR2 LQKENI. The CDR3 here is CASSRPSGRKYDTQYF. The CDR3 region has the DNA TGTGCCAGCTCACGGCCTAGCGGGAGGAAGTACGATACGCAGTATTTT.

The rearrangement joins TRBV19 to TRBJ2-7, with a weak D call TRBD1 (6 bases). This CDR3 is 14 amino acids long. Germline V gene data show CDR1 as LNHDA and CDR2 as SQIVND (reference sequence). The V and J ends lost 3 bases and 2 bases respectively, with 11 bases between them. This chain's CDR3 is CASSIGRGTYEQYF. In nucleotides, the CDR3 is TGTGCCAGTAGTATTGGCAGGGGCACCTACGAGCAGTACTTC.

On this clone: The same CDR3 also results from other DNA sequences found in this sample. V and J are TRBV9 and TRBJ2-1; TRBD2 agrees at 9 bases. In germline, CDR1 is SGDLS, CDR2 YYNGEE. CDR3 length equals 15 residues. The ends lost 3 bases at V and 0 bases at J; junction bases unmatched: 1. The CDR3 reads CASSGSGSSYNEQFF. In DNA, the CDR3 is TGTGCCAGCAGCGGTAGCGGGAGCTCCTACAATGAGCAGTTCTTC.

The CDR3: CASSASGPSREAFF. CDR3 coding DNA: TGTGCCAGTAGTGCCTCGGGACCCAGTCGAGAAGCTTTCTTT. The chain joins TRBV19 to TRBJ1-1; maybe TRBD1 (5 bases). The CDR3 extends over 14 amino acids. Between the trimmed V and J ends, which lost 5 bases and 8 bases, there was a span of 18 bases. The V gene's germline CDR1 is LNHDA and CDR2 SQIVND (reference sequence).

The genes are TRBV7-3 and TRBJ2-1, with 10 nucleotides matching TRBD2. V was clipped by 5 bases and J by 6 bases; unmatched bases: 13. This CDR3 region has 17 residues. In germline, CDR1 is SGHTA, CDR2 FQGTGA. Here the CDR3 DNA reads TGTGCCAGCAGCCTCATCCCCAGCGGGAGGGCCCGCAATGAGCAGTTCTTC. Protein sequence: CASSLIPSGRARNEQFF.

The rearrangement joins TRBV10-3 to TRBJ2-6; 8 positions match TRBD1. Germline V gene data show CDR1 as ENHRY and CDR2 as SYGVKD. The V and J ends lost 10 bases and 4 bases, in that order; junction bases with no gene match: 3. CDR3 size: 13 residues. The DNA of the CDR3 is TGTGCCACCTGGGACAGGGGGGCCAACGTCCTGACTTTC. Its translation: CATWDRGANVLTF.

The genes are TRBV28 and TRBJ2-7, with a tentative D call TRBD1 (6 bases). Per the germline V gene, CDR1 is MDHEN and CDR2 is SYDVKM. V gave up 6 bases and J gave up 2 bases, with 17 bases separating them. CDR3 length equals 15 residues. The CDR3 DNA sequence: TGTGCCAGCAGAAACGCCGGGACACCCCCCTACGAGCAGTACTTC. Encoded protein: CASRNAGTPPYEQYF.

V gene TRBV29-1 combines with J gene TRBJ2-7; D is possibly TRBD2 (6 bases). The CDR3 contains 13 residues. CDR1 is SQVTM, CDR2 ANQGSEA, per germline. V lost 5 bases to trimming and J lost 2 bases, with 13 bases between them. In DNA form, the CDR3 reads TGCAGCGTTCCGAGACTAGGGACCTACGAGCAGTACTTC. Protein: CSVPRLGTYEQYF.

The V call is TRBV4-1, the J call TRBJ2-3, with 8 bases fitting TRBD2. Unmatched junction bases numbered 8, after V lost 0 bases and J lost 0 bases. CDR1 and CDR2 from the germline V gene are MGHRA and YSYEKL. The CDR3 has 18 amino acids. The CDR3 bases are TGCGCCAGCAGCCAAGATCTCCTAGCGGGTATTAGCACAGATACGCAGTATTTT. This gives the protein CASSQDLLAGISTDTQYF.

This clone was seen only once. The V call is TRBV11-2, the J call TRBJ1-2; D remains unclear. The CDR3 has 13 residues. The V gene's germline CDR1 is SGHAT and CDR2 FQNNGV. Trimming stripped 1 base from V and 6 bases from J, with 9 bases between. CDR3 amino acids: CASSLGGLDGYTF. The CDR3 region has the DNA TGTGCCAGCAGCTTAGGCGGCCTAGATGGCTACACCTTC.

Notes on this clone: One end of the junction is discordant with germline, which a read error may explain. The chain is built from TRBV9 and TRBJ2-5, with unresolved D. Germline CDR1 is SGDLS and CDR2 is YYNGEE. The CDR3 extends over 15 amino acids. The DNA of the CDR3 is TGTGTCAGCAGCTCAAGGAGCTACAGCCAAGAGACCCAGTACTTC. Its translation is CVSSSRSYSQETQYF.

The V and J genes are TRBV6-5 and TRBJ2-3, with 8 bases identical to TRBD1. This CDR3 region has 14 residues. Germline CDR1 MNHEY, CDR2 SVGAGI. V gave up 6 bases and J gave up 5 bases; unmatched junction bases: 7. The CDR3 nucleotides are TGTGCCAGCAGGTCGGACAGGGCAATAGATACGCAGTATTTT. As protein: CASRSDRAIDTQYF.

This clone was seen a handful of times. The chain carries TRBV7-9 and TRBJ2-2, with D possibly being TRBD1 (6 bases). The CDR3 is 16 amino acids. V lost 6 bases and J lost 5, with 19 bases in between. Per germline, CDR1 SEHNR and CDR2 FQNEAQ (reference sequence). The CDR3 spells CASSQGGRGLTGELFF. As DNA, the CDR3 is TGTGCCAGCAGTCAAGGAGGCAGGGGATTGACCGGGGAGCTGTTTTTT.

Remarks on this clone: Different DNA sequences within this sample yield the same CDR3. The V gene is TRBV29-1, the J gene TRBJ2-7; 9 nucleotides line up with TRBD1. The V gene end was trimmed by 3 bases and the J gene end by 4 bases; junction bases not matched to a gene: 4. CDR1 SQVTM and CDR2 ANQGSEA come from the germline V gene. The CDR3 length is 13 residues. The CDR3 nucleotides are TGCAGCGTTGAGTCGGACAGGGGTTACGAGCAGTACTTC. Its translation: CSVESDRGYEQYF.

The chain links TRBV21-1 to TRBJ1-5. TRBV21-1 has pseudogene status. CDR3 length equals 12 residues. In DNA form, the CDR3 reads TGTGCCAGCAGCAACGGTTTTGGACCCCAGCATTTT. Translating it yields CASSNGFGPQHF.

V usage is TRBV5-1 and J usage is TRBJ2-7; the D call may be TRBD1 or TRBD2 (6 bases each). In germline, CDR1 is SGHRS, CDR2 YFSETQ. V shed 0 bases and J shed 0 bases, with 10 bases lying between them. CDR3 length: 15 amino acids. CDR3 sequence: CASSLVGGDSYEQYF. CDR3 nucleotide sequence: TGCGCCAGCAGCTTGGTCGGGGGCGACTCCTACGAGCAGTACTTC.